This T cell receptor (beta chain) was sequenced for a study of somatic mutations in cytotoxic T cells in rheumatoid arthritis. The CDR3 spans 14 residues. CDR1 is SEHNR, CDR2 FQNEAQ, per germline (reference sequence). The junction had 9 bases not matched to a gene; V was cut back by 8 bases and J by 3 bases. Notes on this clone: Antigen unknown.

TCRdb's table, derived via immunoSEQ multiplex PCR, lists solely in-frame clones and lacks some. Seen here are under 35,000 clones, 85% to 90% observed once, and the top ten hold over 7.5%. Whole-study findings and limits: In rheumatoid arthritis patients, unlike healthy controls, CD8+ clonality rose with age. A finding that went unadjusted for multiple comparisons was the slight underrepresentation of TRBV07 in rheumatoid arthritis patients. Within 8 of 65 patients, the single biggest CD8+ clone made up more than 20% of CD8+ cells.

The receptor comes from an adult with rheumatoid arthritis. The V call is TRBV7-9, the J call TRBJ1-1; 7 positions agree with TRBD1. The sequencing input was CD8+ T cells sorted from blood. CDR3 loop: CASQEGAAYTEAFF. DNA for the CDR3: TGTGCCAGCCAAGAGGGGGCCGCCTACACTGAAGCTTTCTTT.